This T cell receptor beta chain was retrieved from a study of T cell responses to AZD1222 COVID-19 vaccine. The study, taken as a whole, reports: Once two AZD1222 doses were given, Spike-specific TCR breadth and depth went up. Repertoire collection took place solely once the T cell response had peaked. A mostly white British donor set with more females was recruited, and clonal diversity was possibly underestimated.

The CDR3 length is 12 residues. Trimming cost V 3 bases and J 7 bases, with 10 bases left between them. Germline lookup yields CDR1 DFQATT and CDR2 SNEGSKA (reference sequence). Generated by immunoSEQ multiplex PCR, the TCRdb table keeps only in-frame clones and is missing some. The sample contains 90,000 to 100,000 clones, around nine tenths of which appear only once. About this clone: Its antigen remains unidentified.

The rearrangement joins TRBV20-1 to TRBJ1-5, with D perhaps matching TRBD1 (5 bases). The sequencing here drew on peripheral blood, taken 28 days after the second AZD1222 dose. The receptor's source is an adult who received the AZD1222 COVID-19 vaccine. The CDR3 DNA reads TGCAGTGCTAGTTCTGGGGCCCAGCCCCAGCATTTT. Amino acid sequence: CSASSGAQPQHF.